This TCR beta chain derives from a study of blood T cell repertoires in COVID-19. Measured with immunoSEQ multiplex PCR; TCRdb has only the in-frame clones, and not every one. The table has about 110,000 clones, around 89% seen once. Trimming stripped 7 bases from V and 2 bases from J, with 11 bases between. From germline, CDR1 is LNHDA and CDR2 SQIVND (reference sequence). The CDR3 covers 13 residues. Sequenced sample: peripheral blood. The chain carries TRBV19 and TRBJ1-2, with a possible D match to TRBD1 (6 bases). This TCR derives from a woman aged 45-65 years with acute or convalescent COVID-19. DNA of the CDR3: TGTGCCAGTAAGGGGGTAGGGAACTATGGCTACACCTTC. Translation gives CASKGVGNYGYTF.